What follows are 22 T cell receptor beta chains derived from one specimen sequenced in a study of OX40 agonist ivuxolimab in advanced cancers. Clones were read by immunoSEQ multiplex PCR, and TCRdb kept only the in-frame ones, dropping some. The table records more than 85,000 clones, about 83% of them present only once. This material consisted of CD4+ or CD8+ T cells sorted from blood, taken in a trial of the OX40 agonist ivuxolimab. The source of these receptors is an adult with an advanced solid tumor such as melanoma, head and neck, liver or kidney cancer.

The chain couples TRBV5-5 to TRBJ1-2; no clear D gene. V was cut by 2 bases and J by 2 bases, with 13 bases left in between. Germline values: CDR1 SGHKS, CDR2 YYEKEE (reference sequence). The CDR3 is 15 amino acids. The CDR3 here is CASSLGPVENYGYTF. CDR3 DNA: TGTGCCAGCAGCTTAGGCCCCGTCGAAAACTATGGCTACACCTTC.

The rearrangement uses TRBV19 and TRBJ2-6; perhaps D is TRBD1 or TRBD2 (5 bases each). The germline V gene has CDR1 LNHDA and CDR2 SQIVND (reference sequence). V was cut by 9 bases and J by 0 bases, with 18 bases left in between. The CDR3 sequence is 17 residues long. The CDR3 DNA is TGTGCCAGCAAACCGGGACGGAGTTACTCTGGGGCCAACGTCCTGACTTTC. This encodes CASKPGRSYSGANVLTF.

This chain joins TRBV6-1 and TRBJ2-1, with D hard to call. Per germline, CDR1 MNHNS and CDR2 SASEGT. The CDR3 has 16 residues. The V end was cut by 2 bases, the J end by 0 bases, with 11 bases between. CDR3 residues: CASSELGSYSYNEQFF. CDR3 nucleotide sequence: TGTGCCAGCAGTGAACTCGGCAGTTACTCCTACAATGAGCAGTTCTTC.

This chain uses TRBV5-5 with TRBJ2-2; the D gene is possibly TRBD2 (5 bases). The CDR3 is made up of 15 amino acids. Deletions cut 3 bases from V and 0 bases from J, with 9 bases between. CDR1 SGHKS and CDR2 YYEKEE come from the germline V gene (reference sequence). The CDR3 is CASSWRATNTGELFF. The CDR3 DNA is TGTGCCAGCAGCTGGCGGGCCACGAACACCGGGGAGCTGTTTTTT.

This clone was seen once. The rearrangement links TRBV19 to TRBJ2-7, with TRBD1 identical over 9 bases. Germline CDR1 reads LNHDA; CDR2 reads SQIVND (reference sequence). This CDR3 comprises 17 residues. Germline trimming cut 1 base from V and 1 base from J; bases unmatched to any gene: 8. The CDR3 DNA reads as TGTGCCAGTAGTATAGCGAGGTCGACAGGGGGTTCCTACGAGCAGTACTTC. Its protein product is CASSIARSTGGSYEQYF.

This clone was picked up a small number of times. This rearrangement joins TRBV12-2 to TRBJ1-1; TRBD1 was called by the table and not checked on the DNA. TRBV12-2 is labeled a pseudogene. The length of the CDR3 is 15 residues. In DNA form, the CDR3 reads TGTGCAAGTCGCTGGAGCGGGACAGGGAGGACTGAAGCTTTCTTT. Translated, it gives CASRWSGTGRTEAFF.

Points on this clone: Since no conserved phenylalanine or tryptophan closes the CDR3, a read error is the likely cause. The chain links TRBV10-2 to TRBJ1-6, with TRBD1 identical over 7 bases. Germline CDR1 WSHSY, CDR2 SAAADI. The CDR3 runs to 17 residues. V lost 2 bases, J lost 6 bases, and 10 bases stayed unmatched. In DNA form, the CDR3 reads TGCGCCAGCAGTGAGAGCGGGGGGCAGGGGGGTAATTCACCCCTCCACCTT. Translated, it gives CASSESGGQGGNSPLHL.

A single count supports this clone. The chain has TRBV19 and TRBJ2-7; 7 bases match TRBD1. Germline V lookup: CDR1 LNHDA, CDR2 SQIVND (reference sequence). This CDR3 comprises 12 residues. Unmatched junction bases numbered 10, after V lost 10 bases and J lost 7 bases. The CDR3 DNA follows: TGTGCCACCAGGGACAGATCGAGGGAGCAGTACTTC. Translated, it gives CATRDRSREQYF.

This chain connects TRBV5-1 to TRBJ2-7, with TRBD1 identical over 9 bases. Germline assignment: CDR1 SGHRS and CDR2 YFSETQ. This CDR3 is 16 amino acids long. Germline trimming cut 1 base from V and 3 bases from J; bases unmatched to any gene: 8. The CDR3 is CASSLSFGTGYYEQYF. Written as DNA, the CDR3 is TGCGCCAGCAGCTTGAGCTTCGGGACAGGGTACTACGAGCAGTACTTC.

In its sample, this clone was seen a few times. The CDR3 nucleotides are TGTGCCACTTCCTATTCTGGAAACACCATATATTTT. Encoded protein: CATSYSGNTIYF. V gene TRBV2 combines with J gene TRBJ1-3; D uncertain. With 10 bases removed from V and 1 base from J, the gap between germline ends came to 8 bases. Per germline, CDR1 SNHLY and CDR2 FYNNEI. This CDR3 has 12 amino acids. The variable domain in full, with the rest retrieved from reference TRBV2 and TRBJ1-3, is EPEVTQTPSHQVTQMGQEVILRCVPISNHLYFYWYRQILGQKVEFLVSFYNNEISEKSEIFDDQFSVERPDGSNFTLKIRSTKLEDSAMYFCATSYSGNTIYFGEGSWLTVV.

This clone was picked up a small number of times. DNA for the CDR3: TGTGCCTCCAGGGTTGCGAACTATGGCTACACCTTC. Translation gives CASRVANYGYTF. The rearrangement links TRBV6-1 to TRBJ1-2; D perhaps matches TRBD1 (5 bases). V dropped 11 bases and J dropped 2 bases, with 12 bases sitting between them. The CDR3 spans 12 residues. Germline loops: CDR1 MNHNS, CDR2 SASEGT.

This clone was counted a few times. Distinct nucleotide sequences in the sample also encode this CDR3. The chain couples TRBV5-1 to TRBJ2-5; D ambiguous. CDR3 length equals 11 residues. The ends were cut back, 2 bases at V and 1 base at J, with 0 bases in the middle. From germline, CDR1 is SGHRS and CDR2 YFSETQ. As DNA, the CDR3 is TGCGCCAGCAGCTTCCAAGAGACCCAGTACTTC. It yields the protein CASSFQETQYF.

The genes are TRBV5-1 and TRBJ2-5, with D tentatively TRBD2 (5 bases). Germline V gene data show CDR1 as SGHRS and CDR2 as YFSETQ. The CDR3 has 13 amino acids. Trimming took 4 bases from V and 3 from J, leaving 10 bases between them. The CDR3 DNA reads as TGCGCCAGCAGCACGGGGAGTGAAGAGACCCAGTACTTC. This codes for CASSTGSEETQYF.

As for this clone: Within the sample, other DNA sequences also encode this same CDR3. The chain couples TRBV18 to TRBJ2-7; 11 positions agree with TRBD1. Germline loops: CDR1 KGHSH, CDR2 LQKENI. V trimming: 3 bases; J trimming: 3 bases; junction bases outside the gene matches: 4. The CDR3 has 15 residues. The CDR3, as DNA: TGTGCCAGCTCACCTCCGGGACAGGGGGACTACGAGCAGTACTTC. Translation gives CASSPPGQGDYEQYF.

The chain uses TRBV7-9 and TRBJ2-3, with 7 positions matching TRBD1. This CDR3 has 15 amino acids. V trimming: 1 base; J trimming: 5 bases; junction bases outside the gene matches: 6. The germline V gene has CDR1 SEHNR and CDR2 FQNEAQ (reference sequence). The CDR3 is CASSLGQGDGDTQYF. In DNA form, the CDR3 reads TGTGCCAGCAGCTTAGGGCAGGGGGATGGAGATACGCAGTATTTT. Variable domain in full (rest from reference TRBV7-9 and TRBJ2-3): DTGVSQNPRHKITKRGQNVTFRCDPISEHNRLYWYRQTLGQGPEFLTYFQNEAQLEKSRLLSDRFSAERPKGSFSTLEIQRTEQGDSAMYLCASSLGQGDGDTQYFGPGTRLTVL.

The rearrangement joins TRBV18 to TRBJ2-7; D is unclear. Trimming removed 2 bases from V and 2 bases from J, with 10 bases in between. Germline CDR1 KGHSH, CDR2 LQKENI. This CDR3 region has 14 residues. CDR3 sequence (DNA): TGTGCCAGCTCACCATTCGCCGCGGCCTACGAGCAGTACTTC. Protein product: CASSPFAAAYEQYF.

The V call is TRBV25-1, the J call TRBJ2-1, with D perhaps TRBD1 or TRBD2 (6 bases each). V lost 3 bases, J lost 0 bases, and 15 bases lay in between. The germline gives CDR1 MGHDK, CDR2 SYGVNS. The CDR3 has 17 amino acids. CDR3 coding DNA: TGTGCCAGCAGTGAGGGGGGCATGGTTTTCTCCTACAATGAGCAGTTCTTC. It specifies CASSEGGMVFSYNEQFF.

This sequence joins TRBV29-1 and TRBJ2-1, with D perhaps matching TRBD2 (6 bases). The CDR3 extends over 13 amino acids. V lost 2 bases, J lost 4 bases, and 9 bases lay in between. CDR1 and CDR2 (germline): SQVTM, ANQGSEA. This chain's CDR3 is CSVEWGRYNEQFF. The CDR3 nucleotides read TGCAGCGTTGAATGGGGGAGGTACAATGAGCAGTTCTTC.

This clone turned up a few times. The rearrangement joins TRBV6-1 to TRBJ2-2; D perhaps matches TRBD1 (5 bases). The V and J ends lost 7 bases and 6 bases respectively, with 12 bases between them. The CDR3 covers 13 residues. Germline CDR1 MNHNS, CDR2 SASEGT. Here the CDR3 reads CASTVGAAGELFF. The CDR3 DNA reads as TGTGCCAGCACTGTAGGGGCCGCCGGGGAGCTGTTTTTT.

The chain links TRBV4-1 to TRBJ1-4; D gene ambiguous. The V gene lost 4 bases and the J gene lost 3 bases, with 9 bases spanning the gap. The length of the CDR3 is 14 residues. CDR1 and CDR2 (germline): MGHRA, YSYEKL. CDR3 bases: TGCGCCAGCAGCCGTCTCTCGGCTAATGAAAAACTGTTTTTT. This codes for CASSRLSANEKLFF.

The chain uses TRBV4-1 and TRBJ2-7; D may be TRBD1 or TRBD2 (5 bases each). The CDR3 consists of 15 residues. Germline loops: CDR1 MGHRA, CDR2 YSYEKL. Between the trimmed V and J ends, which lost 4 bases and 4 bases, there was a span of 17 bases. The CDR3 region has the DNA TGCGCCAGCAGCCCTTCGGTCGGGGCGTATTACGAGCAGTACTTC. Its translation is CASSPSVGAYYEQYF.

The chain is built from TRBV7-9 and TRBJ1-1; 7 bases are shared with TRBD1. Germline CDR1 reads SEHNR; CDR2 reads FQNEAQ (reference sequence). The CDR3 covers 13 residues. After removal of 6 bases from V and 5 bases from J, the junction contained 6 bases not matched to a gene. This CDR3 reads CASRPTGATEAFF. CDR3 DNA sequence: TGTGCCAGCAGACCCACAGGGGCGACTGAAGCTTTCTTT. Supplemented by reference TRBV7-9 and TRBJ1-1, the full variable domain reads DTGVSQNPRHKITKRGQNVTFRCDPISEHNRLYWYRQTLGQGPEFLTYFQNEAQLEKSRLLSDRFSAERPKGSFSTLEIQRTEQGDSAMYLCASRPTGATEAFFGQGTRLTVV.